This T cell receptor (beta chain) was documented in a study of graft-versus-host responses after intestinal transplantation. Background on the study: As for transplant type, recipients had multivisceral, liver-intestinal, or isolated intestinal grafts. Tacrolimus plus steroids were given to all recipients for around three years, preceded by anti-thymocyte globulin induction. Findings and caveats of the study: With peak circulating GvH clone levels came an association with early post-transplant HvG declines. Recipient-marrow GvH clones were detected, some having first appeared in ileum or blood.

The CDR3 sequence is 15 residues long. Per the germline V gene, CDR1 is SGHRS and CDR2 is YFSETQ. V was cut by 1 base and J by 1 base, with 10 bases left in between. The table came from immunoSEQ multiplex PCR; TCRdb's copy has only in-frame clones and leaves some out. The sample consists of some 40,000 clones, roughly nine tenths of them appearing once. Remarks on this clone: Antigen specificity is unknown.

This TCR came from a human patient who received an intestinal transplant, so some T cells may come from the graft donor. V and J are TRBV5-1 and TRBJ2-3; D unresolved. The sample here was PBMCs, taken approximately 310 days after intestinal transplant. The CDR3 nucleotides read TGCGCCAGCAGCTTGAGGACGCTCGGCACAGATACGCAGTATTTT. It translates to CASSLRTLGTDTQYF.